This TCR beta chain was observed in a study of blood T cell repertoires in COVID-19. The CDR3 is made up of 16 amino acids. The ends were cut back, 0 bases at V and 4 bases at J, with 14 bases in the middle. CDR1 and CDR2 from the germline V gene are SGHKS and YYEKEE (reference sequence). Cohorts were determined from participant-reported clinical history. Recovered Cohort 3 donors showed two negative PCRs, clearance, or symptom resolution. Sequencing used immunoSEQ multiplex PCR; TCRdb keeps in-frame clones, though not all of them. This sample carries over 300,000 clones, approximately 90% of them seen once, and the ten largest clones take about 9.9%.

The rearrangement links TRBV5-5 to TRBJ1-5, with a tentative D call TRBD1 (5 bases). The sequencing sample was made of PBMCs or T cells enriched from blood (not recorded which). This receptor was identified in a middle-aged woman who had recovered from COVID-19. CDR3 bases: TGTGCCAGCAGCTTGGTGGCGGGACTCGTAAATCAGCCCCAGCATTTT. Translated, it gives CASSLVAGLVNQPQHF.